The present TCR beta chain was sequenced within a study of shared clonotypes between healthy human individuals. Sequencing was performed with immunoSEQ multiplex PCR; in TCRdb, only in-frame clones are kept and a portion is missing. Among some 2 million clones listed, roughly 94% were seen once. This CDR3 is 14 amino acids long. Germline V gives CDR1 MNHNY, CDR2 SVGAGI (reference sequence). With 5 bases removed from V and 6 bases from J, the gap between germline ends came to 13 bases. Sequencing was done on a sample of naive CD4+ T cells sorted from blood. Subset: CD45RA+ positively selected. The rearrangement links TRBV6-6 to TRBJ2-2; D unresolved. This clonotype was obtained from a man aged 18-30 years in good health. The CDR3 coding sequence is TGTGCCAGCAGTGCCCCTAAGAGACCCGGGGAGCTGTTTTTT. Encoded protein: CASSAPKRPGELFF.